This T cell receptor (beta chain) is drawn from a study of shared clonotypes between healthy human individuals. Study summary: Three plates were used per donor for CD4 naive, three for CD4 memory, two for CD8 naive and one for CD8 memory. Findings and limits, study-wide: Several donors held roughly 5% of naive CD4 clonotypes in common. Exclusively blood specimens were collected; tissue repertoires likely differ.

Evenly divided among several immunoSEQ plates was the genomic DNA of each subset. Using immunoSEQ multiplex PCR, the repertoire was profiled, and TCRdb retains in-frame clones only, with some absent. The data hold under 1 million clones, with 90% to 95% observed a single time. In regard to this clone: Its antigen is as yet unknown.

The naive CD8 population came from CD45RO-negative cells selected for CCR7, without terminally differentiated effector memory CD45RA+ cells. V was cut by 4 bases and J by 5 bases, with 25 bases left in between. The CDR3 is made up of 18 amino acids. Germline CDR1 reads SGDLS; CDR2 reads YYNGEE. The TCR sequence derives from a man under 40 in good health. Sequencing used naive CD8+ T cells sorted from blood. V gene TRBV9 combines with J gene TRBJ2-1; TRBD1 might be the D (6 bases). The CDR3 loop reads CASSHPDSLIRDNNEQFF. Here the CDR3 DNA reads TGTGCCAGCAGCCACCCAGATTCCCTTATCCGGGACAACAATGAGCAGTTCTTC.